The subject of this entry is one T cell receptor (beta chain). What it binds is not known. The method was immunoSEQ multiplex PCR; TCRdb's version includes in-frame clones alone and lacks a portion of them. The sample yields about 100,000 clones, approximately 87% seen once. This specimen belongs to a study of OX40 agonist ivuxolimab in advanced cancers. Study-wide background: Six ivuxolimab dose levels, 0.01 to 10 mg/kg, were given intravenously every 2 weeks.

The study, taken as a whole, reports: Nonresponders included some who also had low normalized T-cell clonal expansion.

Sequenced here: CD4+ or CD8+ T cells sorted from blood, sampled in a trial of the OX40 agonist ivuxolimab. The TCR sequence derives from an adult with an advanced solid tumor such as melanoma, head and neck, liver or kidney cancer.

CDR3 loop: CASSARRLKGGYEQYF. CDR3 bases: TGTGCCAGCAGCGCCCGTCGGTTAAAGGGCGGCTACGAGCAGTACTTC. The rearrangement joins TRBV9 to TRBJ2-7; unclear D gene. Trimming took 3 bases from V and 3 from J, leaving 19 bases between them. The CDR3 contains 16 residues. Looked up from germline, CDR1 is SGDLS and CDR2 is YYNGEE.